What follows are 22 T cell receptor beta chains derived from one specimen sequenced in a study of T cell responses to AZD1222 COVID-19 vaccine. This table comes from immunoSEQ multiplex PCR, and its TCRdb copy is limited to in-frame clones, with some not included. The sample has just under 150,000 clones, about nine tenths seen once. The sequencing used peripheral blood, collected 28 days after the second AZD1222 dose. Receptors originate from an adult who received the AZD1222 COVID-19 vaccine.

The rearrangement joins TRBV2 to TRBJ1-1; D remains ambiguous. Germline V gives CDR1 SNHLY, CDR2 FYNNEI. There are 17 residues in the CDR3. The V end lost 5 bases, the J end lost 5 bases, and 24 bases lay between the germline ends. This CDR3 reads CASSPTAGFTQWTEAFF. DNA for the CDR3: TGTGCCAGCAGTCCGACCGCGGGGTTCACCCAGTGGACTGAAGCTTTCTTT. Complete variable domain (other parts from reference TRBV2 and TRBJ1-1): EPEVTQTPSHQVTQMGQEVILRCVPISNHLYFYWYRQILGQKVEFLVSFYNNEISEKSEIFDDQFSVERPDGSNFTLKIRSTKLEDSAMYFCASSPTAGFTQWTEAFFGQGTRLTVV.

The chain couples TRBV7-2 to TRBJ1-2, with TRBD1 matching 9 bases. Per the germline V gene, CDR1 is SGHTA and CDR2 is FQGNSA. Losses at the gene ends were 4 bases for V and 6 bases for J; bases not matched to a gene: 9. The CDR3 extends over 15 amino acids. The CDR3 is CASSSTTGGGDGYTF. The CDR3 DNA is TGTGCCAGCAGCTCAACAACAGGGGGCGGAGATGGCTACACCTTC.

Here the CDR3 reads CASSTGQDSPLHF. For the CDR3, the DNA is TGTGCCAGTAGTACAGGGCAGGATTCACCCCTCCACTTT. The chain couples TRBV19 to TRBJ1-6, with a possible D match to TRBD1 (5 bases). Trimming left V 4 bases short and J 8 bases short, with 9 bases between. This CDR3 is built from 13 residues. Germline V lookup: CDR1 LNHDA, CDR2 SQIVND (reference sequence).

The chain recombines TRBV5-1 with TRBJ1-1; a weak D match, TRBD1 (5 bases). Trimming cost V 7 bases and J 6 bases, with 22 bases left between them. The CDR3 is made up of 15 amino acids. Germline CDR1 and CDR2: SGHRS and YFSETQ. CDR3: CASSLGEPKGPEAFF. In nucleotides, the CDR3 is TGCGCCAGCTCCCTCGGGGAGCCCAAGGGACCTGAAGCTTTCTTT.

The rearrangement links TRBV7-9 to TRBJ2-1; D is ambiguous. The V gene lost 3 bases and the J gene lost 8 bases, with 14 bases spanning the gap. Germline-derived CDR1 and CDR2 are SEHNR and FQNEAQ (reference sequence). CDR3 length: 14 amino acids. CDR3 nucleotide sequence: TGTGCCAGCAGCTTGTGGGTTAATCGTGATGAGCAGTTCTTC. It yields the protein CASSLWVNRDEQFF.

This clone was seen just once. The rearrangement links TRBV15 to TRBJ1-5, with D tentatively TRBD1 (5 bases). The CDR3 contains 14 residues. Trimming cost V 1 base and J 5 bases, with 9 bases left between them. Germline V gene sequence: CDR1 LNHNV, CDR2 YYDKDF (reference sequence). CDR3 DNA: TGTGCCACCAGCAGAGGGAGGGGATATCAGCCCCAGCATTTT. This translates into CATSRGRGYQPQHF.

V usage is TRBV14 and J usage is TRBJ1-1, with D unresolved. Germline-derived CDR1 and CDR2 are SGHDN and FVKESK. The V gene lost 1 base and the J gene lost 3 bases, with 12 bases spanning the gap. The CDR3 consists of 15 residues. CDR3 in amino acids: CASSQVVPSDTEAFF. Here the CDR3 DNA reads TGTGCCAGCAGCCAAGTAGTTCCGAGCGACACTGAAGCTTTCTTT.

This rearrangement joins TRBV7-2 to TRBJ2-3; D is unresolved. Looked up from germline, CDR1 is SGHTA and CDR2 is FQGNSA. There are 14 residues in the CDR3. V shed 2 bases and J shed 0 bases, with 6 bases lying between them. CDR3 amino acids: CASSLHQSTDTQYF. The CDR3 DNA follows: TGTGCCAGCAGCTTACACCAAAGCACAGATACGCAGTATTTT.

The chain couples TRBV4-3 to TRBJ1-1, with D perhaps TRBD1 (6 bases). This CDR3 comprises 14 residues. Between the trimmed V and J ends, which lost 1 base and 3 bases, there was a span of 9 bases. Germline V gene data show CDR1 as LGHNA and CDR2 as YSLEER. The CDR3 sequence is CASSQGAGDTEAFF. The CDR3 coding sequence is TGCGCCAGCAGCCAAGGGGCAGGGGACACTGAAGCTTTCTTT.

The chain is built from TRBV7-6 and TRBJ1-3; D is unclear. Germline CDR1 is SGHVS and CDR2 is FNYEAQ. This CDR3 comprises 15 residues. V shed 3 bases and J shed 6 bases, with 15 bases lying between them. CDR3 loop: CASSFSDGVENTIYF. In nucleotides, the CDR3 is TGTGCCAGCAGCTTTAGCGACGGGGTCGAAAACACCATATATTTT.

The genes are TRBV24-1 and TRBJ1-4; maybe TRBD1 (5 bases). Germline V lookup: CDR1 KGHDR, CDR2 SFDVKD. The CDR3 has 14 residues. The germline V and J ends were trimmed by 6 bases and 5 bases, with 12 bases remaining between them. The CDR3 is CATSLGTGNEKLFF. The CDR3 DNA is TGTGCCACCAGTTTGGGGACGGGGAATGAAAAACTGTTTTTT.

The chain uses TRBV24-1 and TRBJ1-2; D gene uncertain. Trimming took off 1 base at V and 6 bases at J, with 8 bases between the two ends. The CDR3 sequence is 13 residues long. Germline assignment: CDR1 KGHDR and CDR2 SFDVKD. The CDR3 region has the DNA TGTGCCACCAGTGATTTTTTCGGAGATGGCTACACCTTC. Amino acid sequence: CATSDFFGDGYTF.

The chain has TRBV9 and TRBJ2-1; D possibly corresponds to TRBD2 (6 bases). Trimming stripped 5 bases from V and 9 bases from J, with 9 bases between. The length of the CDR3 is 11 residues. The V gene's germline CDR1 is SGDLS and CDR2 YYNGEE. The chain's CDR3 is CASRSGGEQFF. Here the CDR3 DNA reads TGTGCCAGCAGATCCGGGGGTGAGCAGTTCTTC.

The table lists this clone with a count of one. The chain uses TRBV2 and TRBJ2-7, with 7 nucleotides matching TRBD2. Germline V gene sequence: CDR1 SNHLY, CDR2 FYNNEI. The CDR3 extends over 14 amino acids. V lost 6 bases to trimming and J lost 4 bases; unmatched junction nucleotides: 9. CDR3: CASSPGRGTYEQYF. CDR3 in DNA: TGTGCCAGCAGCCCGGGGAGGGGAACTTACGAGCAGTACTTC. Using reference TRBV2 and TRBJ2-7 for the parts outside the CDR3, the full variable domain is EPEVTQTPSHQVTQMGQEVILRCVPISNHLYFYWYRQILGQKVEFLVSFYNNEISEKSEIFDDQFSVERPDGSNFTLKIRSTKLEDSAMYFCASSPGRGTYEQYFGPGTRLTVT.

The chain recombines TRBV3-1 (or the pseudogene TRBV3-2) with TRBJ1-2; TRBD1 agrees at 8 bases. CDR3 size: 16 residues. The germline V gene has CDR1 LGHDT and CDR2 YNNKEL (reference sequence). V gave up 1 base and J gave up 2 bases; unmatched junction bases: 6. The CDR3 here is CASSQGLQGVNYGYTF. CDR3 nucleotide sequence: TGTGCCAGCAGCCAAGGCCTACAGGGGGTGAACTATGGCTACACCTTC.

The J gene is TRBJ1-2, the V gene TRBV27; D perhaps matches TRBD1 (5 bases). This CDR3 comprises 15 residues. V was cut by 2 bases and J by 7 bases, with 17 bases left in between. Germline lookup yields CDR1 MNHEY and CDR2 SMNVEV (reference sequence). CDR3 in DNA: TGTGCCAGCAGTTTACGGGTCCCCCGGACAAGTGGCTACACCTTC. This sequence encodes CASSLRVPRTSGYTF.

This chain uses TRBV19 with TRBJ2-7, with a possible D match to TRBD2 (6 bases). The CDR3 spans 13 residues. The V end lost 5 bases, the J end lost 5 bases, and 13 bases lay between the germline ends. Germline CDR1 and CDR2: LNHDA and SQIVND (reference sequence). This CDR3 is CASSPRSGDEQYF. CDR3 sequence (DNA): TGTGCCAGTAGTCCTCGGTCGGGGGACGAGCAGTACTTC.

V is TRBV7-5 and J is TRBJ1-2. TRBV7-5 corresponds to a pseudogene. This CDR3 contains 11 residues. DNA of the CDR3: TGTGCCAGAAGCTCCCAGGGACTGCTAACCTTC. Encoded protein: CARSSQGLLTF.

This clone has just a few counts. Here the CDR3 DNA reads TGTGCCAGCAGCTTAGATACGAGGGAAAAACTGTTTTTT. It yields the protein CASSLDTREKLFF. The chain couples TRBV11-2 to TRBJ1-4; D gene ambiguous. Germline CDR1 and CDR2: SGHAT and FQNNGV. The V and J ends lost 0 bases and 8 bases respectively, with 7 bases between them. This CDR3 is built from 13 residues.

About this clone: One junction end does not reproduce the germline sequence, and a read error may be involved. The chain links TRBV7-3 to TRBJ1-3; possible D gene TRBD1, 5 bases. Germline CDR1 is SGHTA and CDR2 is FQGTGA. The CDR3 covers 16 residues. CDR3 bases: TGTGCCAGCAGCCCCCGGGCGTTTCTGGTACCTTGTGAGGGACTTTTT. This encodes CASSPRAFLVPCEGLF.

As DNA, the CDR3 is TGCGCCAGCAGCTTGGCAGGGACACAGTTCTTC. It specifies CASSLAGTQFF. The chain couples TRBV5-1 to TRBJ2-1; possible D gene TRBD1, 6 bases. V shed 0 bases and J shed 13 bases, with 8 bases lying between them. This CDR3 has 11 amino acids. From germline, CDR1 is SGHRS and CDR2 YFSETQ.

V usage is TRBV14 and J usage is TRBJ2-3; maybe TRBD2 (6 bases). CDR3 length: 14 residues. Germline CDR1 is SGHDN and CDR2 is FVKESK. With 4 bases removed from V and 3 bases from J, the gap between germline ends came to 11 bases. The CDR3 loop reads CASSPPGGTDTQYF. The CDR3 DNA reads as TGTGCCAGCAGCCCCCCCGGAGGGACAGATACGCAGTATTTT. The full variable domain, completed using reference TRBV14 and TRBJ2-3, is EAGVTQFPSHSVIEKGQTVTLRCDPISGHDNLYWYRRVMGKEIKFLLHFVKESKQDESGMPNNRFLAERTGGTYSTLKVQPAELEDSGVYFCASSPPGGTDTQYFGPGTRLTVL.